The present entry profiles one TCR beta chain with its context. Its matching antigen is unknown. The source of the sample is a study of cytomegalovirus exposure and HLA in healthy donors. Study-wide context: Among the 300 to 500 donors who were genotyped, about 86% fell in the genetic ancestry cluster that is associated with self-reported Caucasian donors. General observations from the study: Cytomegalovirus-associated status was assigned to roughly 160 TCR beta chains. TCR beta sequences reportedly predicted most subjects' HLA-A and HLA-B alleles accurately.

PCR used 60 Vbeta primers and 13 Jbeta primers. TCRdb keeps only in-frame clones here, not all; method: immunoSEQ multiplex PCR. The table lists 100,000 to 150,000 clones, 76% of them singletons. Healthy bone marrow donors made up the donor group. V was pared by 5 bases and J by 7 bases, with 18 bases of the junction left unmatched. Germline lookup yields CDR1 SEHNR and CDR2 FQNEAQ (reference sequence). There are 18 residues in the CDR3. The source is a middle-aged man in good health and CMV-seronegative. V is TRBV7-9 and J is TRBJ2-1; 9 nucleotides line up with TRBD2. Material: PBMCs. The CDR3 here is CASSSPSLAGGPGNEQFF. DNA of the CDR3: TGTGCCAGCAGCAGCCCCTCTCTGGCGGGGGGGCCGGGGAATGAGCAGTTCTTC.